This record concerns one TCR beta chain sequence. Libraries were prepared by immunoSEQ multiplex PCR; TCRdb keeps only in-frame clonotypes and omits some of them. The sample lists under 300,000 clones; around 86% were seen once. Germline V lookup: CDR1 LGHNA, CDR2 YNFKEQ. This CDR3 region has 16 residues. V gave up 4 bases and J gave up 8 bases; unmatched junction bases: 7. This record belongs to a study of blood T cell repertoires in COVID-19. The clonotype originates from an elderly man with acute or convalescent COVID-19. Sequenced: peripheral blood. The chain combines TRBV4-2 with TRBJ2-1; TRBD2 matches at 14 bases. CDR3 in amino acids: CASSPPGTSGRYEQFF. The CDR3 region has the DNA TGTGCCAGCAGCCCGCCCGGGACTAGCGGGAGATATGAGCAGTTCTTC.